This T cell receptor beta chain appears in the sequencing data of a study of siplizumab effects on memory and regulatory T cells. Findings and caveats of the study: Of the alloreactive clones, only a minor fraction mapped to unstimulated subsets. Alloreactive sequences tracing back to unstimulated CD4+ memory cells fell significantly with siplizumab.

The table came from immunoSEQ multiplex PCR; TCRdb's copy has only in-frame clones and leaves some out. The sample has some 100,000 clones; over 90% are singletons. In regard to this clone: Its specificity is not known.

Between the trimmed V and J ends, which lost 1 base and 7 bases, there was a span of 11 bases. Germline V lookup: CDR1 SGHDN, CDR2 FVKESK. This CDR3 is 13 amino acids long. The rearrangement links TRBV14 to TRBJ2-7; D not resolved. Input material: non-Treg CD4+ T cells sorted from blood. The source of this sequence is a human donor in good health. CDR3 sequence: CASSQGPFEEQYF. The CDR3 DNA is TGTGCCAGCAGCCAAGGGCCGTTTGAAGAGCAGTACTTC.